Presented here are 28 T cell receptor beta chains from one specimen sequenced in a study of T-cell memory formation after mild COVID-19 (dated by TCRdb to the early 2020s). Receptor libraries were prepared by 5' RACE. These reads were obtained on an Illumina NovaSeq 6000. Through fastp at Q25 and MiXCR, TCRdb rebuilt clones from the public reads, retaining in-frame beta chains. Each entry merges the rows of one CDR3 protein and shows their most common DNA and genes. The sample profile shows around 130,000 distinct CDR3 sequences; 5% to 6.5% of them were found once. 2% to 2.5% of the sample rests with the top ten. Sequences were obtained from PBMCs or a T cell subset sorted from them (not recorded which). Receptors were obtained from an adult woman who had mild COVID-19 (a few samples of this study predate the infection). The sample titles of this study are shuffled in the database, so cell type and time point are left out; the donor was told from shared clones.

The chain has TRBV7-2 and TRBJ2-3, with 14 bases identical to TRBD2. The CDR3 is 17 residues long. Germline V gene lookup returns CDR1 SGHTA and CDR2 FQGNSA. The V gene end was trimmed by 5 bases and the J gene end by 3 bases; junction bases not matched to a gene: 7. The CDR3 DNA follows: TGTGCCAGCAGCCCCATCGGGACTAGCGGGAGAACAGATACGCAGTATTTT. It specifies CASSPIGTSGRTDTQYF.

This clonotype was seen many times. The chain carries TRBV5-5 and TRBJ1-4; D not resolved. The CDR3 loop spans 11 amino acids. With 2 bases removed from V and 8 bases from J, the gap between germline ends came to 4 bases. CDR1 is SGHKS, CDR2 YYEKEE, per germline (reference sequence). Here the CDR3 reads CASSFGEKLFF. In DNA, the CDR3 is TGTGCCAGCAGCTTTGGGGAAAAACTGTTTTTT.

This clonotype was counted a few times. V is TRBV9 and J is TRBJ2-1, with a weak D call TRBD1 (5 bases). This CDR3 is 13 amino acids long. The ends were cut back, 2 bases at V and 10 bases at J, with 13 bases in the middle. Germline V gene lookup returns CDR1 SGDLS and CDR2 YYNGEE. The CDR3 reads CASSVQGVDEQFF. In DNA form, the CDR3 reads TGTGCCAGCAGCGTCCAGGGTGTAGACGAGCAGTTCTTC.

Many counts were recorded for this clonotype. V gene TRBV7-8 combines with J gene TRBJ2-3; 12 positions match TRBD2. The junction had 5 bases not matched to a gene; V was cut back by 3 bases and J by 4 bases. This CDR3 has 16 residues. Germline-derived CDR1 and CDR2 are SGHVS and FQNEAQ. The DNA of the CDR3 is TGTGCCAGCAGCTTTACTAGCGGGGGGAGTGCAGATACGCAGTATTTT. This translates into CASSFTSGGSADTQYF.

The chain is built from TRBV7-2 and TRBJ2-1, with 12 nucleotides matching TRBD2. Germline-derived CDR1 and CDR2 are SGHTA and FQGNSA. Losses at the gene ends were 3 bases for V and 7 bases for J; bases not matched to a gene: 4. The CDR3 loop spans 15 amino acids. The CDR3 nucleotides are TGTGCCAGCAGCTTTCTAGCGGGGGGGCCGAATGAGCAGTTCTTC. As protein: CASSFLAGGPNEQFF.

Only a few counts were recorded for this clonotype. V is TRBV5-1 and J is TRBJ1-1, with D maybe TRBD1 (5 bases). The germline gives CDR1 SGHRS, CDR2 YFSETQ. CDR3 length equals 15 residues. Trimming shortened V by 0 bases and J by 1 base, and 10 bases separated the two germline ends. CDR3 DNA: TGCGCCAGCAGCTTGGACAGGAGGGAGAACACTGAAGCTTTCTTT. As protein: CASSLDRRENTEAFF.

The genes are TRBV7-9 and TRBJ2-5; TRBD1 aligns across 7 bases. This CDR3 is 14 amino acids long. J was trimmed by 7 bases and V by 5 bases; bases with no gene match: 10. Germline-derived CDR1 and CDR2 are SEHNR and FQNEAQ (reference sequence). CDR3 residues: CASSASQGSGTQYF. CDR3 in DNA: TGTGCCAGCAGCGCCTCACAGGGGAGCGGGACCCAGTACTTC.

This clonotype was observed a handful of times. The chain carries TRBV18 and TRBJ2-4; TRBD2 agrees at 7 bases. This CDR3 spans 16 amino acids. Germline CDR1 KGHSH, CDR2 LQKENI. V lost 3 bases to trimming and J lost 4 bases; unmatched junction nucleotides: 9. The CDR3 spells CASSPTQLAVKNIQYF. In nucleotides, the CDR3 is TGTGCCAGCTCACCCACCCAGCTAGCGGTGAAAAACATTCAGTACTTC.

This clonotype was seen only a few times. The chain combines TRBV12-3 or TRBV12-4 with TRBJ2-7; TRBD1 might be the D (5 bases). CDR3 size: 16 residues. Trimming left V 7 bases short and J 0 bases short, with 19 bases between. CDR3 DNA sequence: TGTGCCAGCACCCCCGCGGCGGACACGGCCTCCTACGAGCAGTACTTC. Translation: CASTPAADTASYEQYF.

This clonotype was seen ten or more times. This chain joins TRBV10-3 and TRBJ1-1; D not resolved. In germline, CDR1 is ENHRY, CDR2 SYGVKD. The V and J ends lost 3 bases and 1 base respectively, with 6 bases between them. The CDR3 consists of 13 residues. The CDR3 DNA sequence: TGTGCCATCAGTGAACTCGCGAACACTGAAGCTTTCTTT. Protein: CAISELANTEAFF.

This clonotype was counted many times. This rearrangement joins TRBV4-2 to TRBJ2-2; TRBD1 might be the D (5 bases). Deletions cut 1 base from V and 2 bases from J, with 8 bases between. The CDR3 is 15 residues long. Looked up from germline, CDR1 is LGHNA and CDR2 is YNFKEQ. CDR3 DNA sequence: TGTGCCAGCAGCCAAGGCAGGGTCAACACCGGGGAGCTGTTTTTT. Translation: CASSQGRVNTGELFF.

This clonotype showed up just a few times. The junction shows a germline mismatch at one end, possibly a read error. The V gene is TRBV15, the J gene TRBJ1-1, with D possibly being TRBD1 (5 bases). The length of the CDR3 is 17 residues. CDR1 is LNHNV and CDR2 is YYDKDF in the germline V gene (reference sequence). The CDR3 region is CATTRPLGGGALVRAFF. As DNA, the CDR3 is TGTGCCACCACCAGACCCCTTGGGGGGGGAGCCCTGGTTCGAGCTTTCTTT. Complete variable domain (other parts from reference TRBV15 and TRBJ1-1): DAMVIQNPRYQVTQFGKPVTLSCSQTLNHNVMYWYQQKSSQAPKLLFHYYDKDFNNEADTPDNFQSRRPNTSFCFLDIRSPGLGDTAMYLCATTRPLGGGALVRAFFGQGTRLTVV.

The gene calls are TRBV20-1 and TRBJ2-3; 8 bases agree with TRBD2. Germline V gene lookup returns CDR1 DFQATT and CDR2 SNEGSKA (reference sequence). This CDR3 comprises 15 residues. V gave up 5 bases and J gave up 3 bases; unmatched junction bases: 10. Written as DNA, the CDR3 is TGCAGTGCTCGTCCTAGCGGGCTTGGGACAGATACGCAGTATTTT. Amino acid sequence: CSARPSGLGTDTQYF.

This rearrangement joins TRBV11-2 to TRBJ1-5; D is unresolved. The germline V gene has CDR1 SGHAT and CDR2 FQNNGV. The V and J ends lost 0 bases and 6 bases respectively, with 9 bases between them. This CDR3 has 14 amino acids. The CDR3 loop is CASSLEGFGQPQHF. As DNA, the CDR3 is TGTGCCAGCAGCTTAGAAGGGTTTGGTCAGCCCCAGCATTTT. Full variable domain (outside the CDR3, taken from reference TRBV11-2 and TRBJ1-5): EAGVAQSPRYKIIEKRQSVAFWCNPISGHATLYWYQQILGQGPKLLIQFQNNGVVDDSQLPKDRFSAERLKGVDSTLKIQPAKLEDSAVYLCASSLEGFGQPQHFGDGTRLSIL.

The CDR3 here is CASSPWGTGNTEAFF. The CDR3 DNA follows: TGTGCCAGCTCGCCCTGGGGGACGGGGAACACTGAAGCTTTCTTT. The V and J genes are TRBV18 and TRBJ1-1, with a possible D match to TRBD1 (5 bases). The V and J ends lost 6 bases and 1 base respectively, with 15 bases between them. The CDR3 sequence is 15 residues long. Germline CDR1 reads KGHSH; CDR2 reads LQKENI.

This clonotype was seen more than once but under ten times. V is TRBV4-3 and J is TRBJ1-3; 7 bases match TRBD1. This CDR3 comprises 15 residues. CDR1 is LGHNA, CDR2 YSLEER, per germline. With 3 bases clipped from V and 2 bases from J, the junction kept 4 bases outside the gene matches. This CDR3 reads CASSQSGTAGNTIYF. As DNA, the CDR3 is TGCGCCAGCAGCCAGTCCGGGACAGCTGGAAACACCATATATTTT.

This clonotype was counted only a few times. The V and J genes are TRBV12-3 or TRBV12-4 and TRBJ1-5; TRBD1 matches at 7 bases. The junction had 7 bases not matched to a gene; V was cut back by 5 bases and J by 6 bases. This CDR3 spans 14 amino acids. This CDR3 reads CASSPRQGAQPQHF. CDR3 DNA sequence: TGTGCCAGCAGTCCCCGACAGGGAGCTCAGCCCCAGCATTTT.

This clonotype was counted between two and nine times. This sequence joins TRBV7-6 and TRBJ1-3, with no clear D. Trimming shortened V by 2 bases and J by 0 bases, and 11 bases separated the two germline ends. CDR1 SGHVS and CDR2 FNYEAQ come from the germline V gene. The CDR3 consists of 16 residues. The CDR3: CASSLSHPSSGNTIYF. In DNA, the CDR3 is TGTGCCAGCAGCTTAAGTCACCCAAGCTCTGGAAACACCATATATTTT.

This clonotype was seen at least ten times. The chain couples TRBV5-6 to TRBJ2-7; unclear D gene. The length of the CDR3 is 13 residues. Germline values: CDR1 SGHDT, CDR2 YYEEEE. V was shortened by 1 base and J by 3 bases, with 8 bases between the two germline ends. Here the CDR3 reads CASSLQNIYEQYF. DNA for the CDR3: TGTGCCAGCAGCTTGCAAAACATCTACGAGCAGTACTTC.

This clonotype was recorded at least ten times. The chain joins TRBV7-9 to TRBJ2-2; 7 nucleotides align to TRBD1. CDR3 length: 15 residues. With V trimmed by 6 bases and J by 5 bases, 9 bases remained unmatched. Germline V gene data show CDR1 as SEHNR and CDR2 as FQNEAQ (reference sequence). The CDR3 protein is CASRPQGSGTGELFF. CDR3 DNA sequence: TGTGCCAGCAGGCCACAGGGGTCGGGAACCGGGGAGCTGTTTTTT.

There are many counts of this clonotype. The chain is built from TRBV24-1 and TRBJ2-3; 13 bases map to TRBD2. After removal of 7 bases from V and 4 bases from J, the junction contained 7 bases not matched to a gene. The germline V gene has CDR1 KGHDR and CDR2 SFDVKD. The CDR3 has 16 residues. In DNA, the CDR3 is TGTGCCACCAGCGGGACTAGCGGGATGAACGCAGATACGCAGTATTTT. This codes for CATSGTSGMNADTQYF.

The gene calls are TRBV12-3 or TRBV12-4 and TRBJ2-1; 12 bases fit TRBD2. The CDR3 has 16 amino acids. Trimming removed 6 bases from V and 0 bases from J; junction bases left unmatched: 3. CDR3 residues: CASRTSGGSSYNEQFF. CDR3 coding DNA: TGTGCCAGCAGGACTAGCGGGGGAAGCTCCTACAATGAGCAGTTCTTC.

This clonotype has ten or more counts. The V and J genes are TRBV3-1 and TRBJ2-7; 14 nucleotides line up with TRBD2. V was clipped by 3 bases and J by 5 bases; unmatched bases: 3. The CDR3 length is 15 residues. Germline V CDR1 and CDR2: LGHDT, YNNKEL (reference sequence). Here the CDR3 reads CASSQTSGGANEQYF. The CDR3 DNA sequence: TGTGCCAGCAGCCAGACTAGCGGGGGGGCGAACGAGCAGTACTTC.

The CDR3 sequence: CASSLAGGGVEQFF. CDR3 DNA sequence: TGTGCCAGCAGCTTAGCGGGAGGAGGGGTTGAGCAGTTCTTC. V is TRBV7-9 and J is TRBJ2-1; a weak D match, TRBD2 (6 bases). This CDR3 is 14 amino acids long. Germline V lookup: CDR1 SEHNR, CDR2 FQNEAQ (reference sequence). V was shortened by 0 bases and J by 9 bases, with 12 bases between the two germline ends.

This chain connects TRBV3-1 to TRBJ1-5, with unresolved D. Germline V CDR1 and CDR2: LGHDT, YNNKEL (reference sequence). V lost 4 bases and J lost 0, with 4 bases in between. The CDR3 covers 13 residues. The CDR3 is CASSRNSNQPQHF. For the CDR3, the DNA is TGTGCCAGCAGCCGGAATAGCAATCAGCCCCAGCATTTT.

This rearrangement joins TRBV4-1 to TRBJ2-1; TRBD2 agrees at 9 bases. The V gene end was trimmed by 3 bases and the J gene end by 7 bases; junction bases not matched to a gene: 16. CDR3 length equals 18 residues. Germline V gene lookup returns CDR1 MGHRA and CDR2 YSYEKL. In DNA, the CDR3 is TGCGCCAGCAGCCAGACGCGTGATAGCGGGAGATTGGGGAATGAGCAGTTCTTC. It codes for CASSQTRDSGRLGNEQFF.

This clonotype was observed a few times. This chain connects TRBV5-1 to TRBJ2-5; tentative D call: TRBD2 (6 bases). Trimming removed 6 bases at V and 5 bases at J, with 17 bases between. This CDR3 region has 14 residues. The V gene's germline CDR1 is SGHRS and CDR2 YFSETQ. This chain's CDR3 is CASTQTGLWETQYF. For the CDR3, the DNA is TGCGCCAGCACTCAAACGGGACTGTGGGAGACCCAGTACTTC.

CDR3 bases: TGTGCCAGCAGTCCAAGCGGGGGGTTACACAGTGAGCAGTACTTC. Translating it yields CASSPSGGLHSEQYF. The chain joins TRBV6-6 to TRBJ2-7; TRBD2 aligns across 9 bases. The CDR3 extends over 15 amino acids. After removal of 5 bases from V and 7 bases from J, the junction contained 12 bases not matched to a gene. The V gene's germline CDR1 is MNHNY and CDR2 SVGAGI (reference sequence).